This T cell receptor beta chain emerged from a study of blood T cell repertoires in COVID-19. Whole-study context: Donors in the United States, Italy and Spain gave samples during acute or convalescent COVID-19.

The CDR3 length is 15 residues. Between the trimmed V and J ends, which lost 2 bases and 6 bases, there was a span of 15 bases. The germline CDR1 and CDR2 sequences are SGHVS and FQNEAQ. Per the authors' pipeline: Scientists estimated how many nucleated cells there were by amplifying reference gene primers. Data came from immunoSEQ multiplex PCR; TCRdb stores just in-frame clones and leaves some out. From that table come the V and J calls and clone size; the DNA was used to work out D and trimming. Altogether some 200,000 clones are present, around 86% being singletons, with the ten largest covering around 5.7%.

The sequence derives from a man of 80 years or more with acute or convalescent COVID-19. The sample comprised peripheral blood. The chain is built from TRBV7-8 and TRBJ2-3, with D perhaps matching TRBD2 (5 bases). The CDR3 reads CASSLTFGEWDTQYF. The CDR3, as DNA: TGTGCCAGCAGCTTAACATTCGGGGAGTGGGATACGCAGTATTTT.